Listed below are T cell receptor beta chains from one sample, sequenced in a study of blood T cell repertoires in COVID-19. Assay used: immunoSEQ multiplex PCR; TCRdb lists only in-frame clones, some missing. The top ten clones hold 0.62% of a sample with around 200,000 clones, almost 90% of them seen once. The material sequenced was peripheral blood. The receptor source for this set is a man in his fifties or sixties with acute or convalescent COVID-19. Both conserved end residues are part of each CDR3. D genes are given only for firm matches.

v_call d_call cdr3_aa
TRBV5-1 TRBD2 CASRYLAGGSNEQFF
TRBV25-1 TRBD2 CASSDGGAIDNEQFF
TRBV4-3 TRBD1 CASSQDRRTGGSPLHF
TRBV7-2 NA CASRPTGSSGNTIYF
TRBV27 TRBD2 CASSGRLAGLYEQYF
TRBV5-4 NA CASSPDGGNTEAFF
TRBV5-4 NA CASSLSSDKNEQFF
TRBV14 NA CASSQGIGGYGYTF
TRBV7-8 TRBD2 CASSFEREGGTQYF
TRBV12-3/TRBV12-4 NA CASTHSGSGDADF
TRBV4-2 TRBD1 CASSQGQGARETQYF
TRBV11-2 TRBD2 CASSLDLAGGPMYF
TRBV5-1 TRBD2 CASSISSGRNTGELFF
TRBV4-1 NA CASSQGLQTSNYGYTF
TRBV29-1 NA CSVGTERNTIYF
TRBV2 TRBD2 CASSQGLAGTYEQYF
TRBV23-1 NA CASPDITNEKLFF
TRBV9 TRBD1 CASSQGAGDSPLHF
TRBV9 NA CASSVGRGPTDLYTF
TRBV5-4 TRBD2 CASSFLAGASINEQFF
TRBV28 NA CASSLRQYNEKLFF
TRBV19 TRBD2 CASSYGGAGVREQFF
TRBV19 NA CASSIGAPELFF
TRBV7-2 NA CASSSFLGGNEQFF
TRBV19 TRBD1 CASKTMDRGLNYGYTF
TRBV28 NA CASSFGGTGNTIYF
TRBV3-1/TRBV3-2 NA CASSVSGVEQFF
TRBV27 TRBD1 CASSHTGEWQPQHF
TRBV5-1 TRBD1 CASSLDVLGTGAIGSPLHF
TRBV10-3 NA CAISESGHLNSPLHF
TRBV30 TRBD2 CAWGPLTAGLAGHF
TRBV18 NA CASSQGQLNQPQHF
TRBV7-6 TRBD2 CASSQGARASGRASTDTQYF
TRBV3-1/TRBV3-2 NA CASRPSAGETQYF
TRBV5-4 NA CASSLGWGQFQETQYF
TRBV5-1 NA CASSLVGATDTQYF
TRBV19 NA CASSMVRRDDEQFF
TRBV7-9 NA CASSQVGETQYF
TRBV28 NA CASTPGGPSGEKLFF
TRBV4-2 NA CASSQEGGGKWGYTF
TRBV7-7 NA CASSLTSGDYNEQFF
TRBV7-6 NA CASSRERIPNTGELFF
TRBV13 TRBD2 CASSYGWTSGSTDTQYF
TRBV5-8 TRBD2 CASPVRGVDYEQYF
TRBV2 TRBD2 CASSLAGGTGELFF
TRBV7-3 TRBD2 CASSLQAGVRDTQYF
TRBV2 NA CATRSGNNEQFF
TRBV19 NA CASSTLSVPTGELFF
TRBV30 NA CAWSVNRELVKAFF
TRBV5-1 NA CASETGQPGDEQYF
TRBV5-1 TRBD1 CASSPTGDTEAFF
TRBV5-8 TRBD1 CASSARDRYNEQFF